The clone carrying this T cell receptor (beta chain) was detected a few times. Its target is unknown. These data belong to a study of early T cells in non-severe SARS-CoV-2 infection. Across the study: Sequencing used unsorted whole-blood bulk RNA, so chains lack pairing.

The TCR library protocol was used to attach unique molecular identifiers. These identifiers were attached to individual cDNA molecules. TCRdb reprocessed the 5' RACE reads via MiXCR and lists one record per CDR3 protein. Among roughly 53,000 distinct CDR3 sequences listed, around 9.3% were seen once. General study results and limits: Matching with VDJdb favored anti-spike CD8 responses (missing private and CD4 specificities).

V lost 6 bases to trimming and J lost 0 bases, with 11 bases between them. The CDR3 is 14 residues long. CDR1 SGHTA and CDR2 FQGNSA come from the germline V gene. The source is an adult who was a healthcare worker with PCR-confirmed SARS-CoV-2 infection or an uninfected control (not recorded which). What was sequenced was whole blood. The rearrangement links TRBV7-2 to TRBJ1-1; no clear D. The CDR3 DNA is TGTGCCAGCAGTTGGGTCGCCATGAACACTGAAGCTTTCTTT. Translated, it gives CASSWVAMNTEAFF.